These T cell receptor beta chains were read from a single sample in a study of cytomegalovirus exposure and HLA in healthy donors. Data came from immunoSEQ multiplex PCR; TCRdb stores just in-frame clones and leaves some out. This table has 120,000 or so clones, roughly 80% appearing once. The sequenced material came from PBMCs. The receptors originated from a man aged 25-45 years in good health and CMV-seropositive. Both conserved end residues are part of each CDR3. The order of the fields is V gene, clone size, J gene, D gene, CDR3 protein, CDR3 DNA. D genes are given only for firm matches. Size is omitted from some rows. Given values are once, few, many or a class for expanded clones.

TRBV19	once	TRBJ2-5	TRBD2	CASSSRLAGDQETQYF	TGTGCCAGTAGTTCAAGACTAGCGGGGGACCAAGAGACCCAGTACTTC
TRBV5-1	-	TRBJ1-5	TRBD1	CASSLQGSQPQHF	TGCGCCAGCAGCTTACAGGGGAGTCAGCCCCAGCATTTT
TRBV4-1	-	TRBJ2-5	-	CASSQDMSSGEETQYF	TGCGCCAGCAGCCAAGATATGAGTTCGGGAGAAGAGACCCAGTACTTC
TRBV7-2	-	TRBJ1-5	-	CASSLSRGNQPQHF	TGTGCCAGCAGCTTAAGCAGGGGCAATCAGCCCCAGCATTTT
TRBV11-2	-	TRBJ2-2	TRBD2	CASGRGLAATGELFF	TGTGCCAGCGGACGGGGACTAGCGGCGACCGGGGAGCTGTTTTTT
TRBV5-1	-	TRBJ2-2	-	CASRRAIDSGLPNTGELFF	TGCGCCAGCAGACGTGCGATCGACTCGGGACTCCCGAACACCGGGGAGCTGTTTTTT
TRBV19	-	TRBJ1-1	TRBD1	CASSNRDRALGTEAFF	TGTGCCAGTAGTAACCGGGACAGGGCATTGGGCACTGAAGCTTTCTTT
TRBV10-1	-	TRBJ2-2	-	CASSDPGQSSTGELFF	TGCGCCAGCAGTGACCCGGGACAAAGTTCGACCGGGGAGCTGTTTTTT
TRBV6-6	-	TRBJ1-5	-	CASTLEDQPQHF	TGTGCCAGCACTCTCGAGGATCAGCCCCAGCATTTT
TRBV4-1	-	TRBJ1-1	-	CASSTLPREGNTEAFF	TGCGCCAGCAGTACGCTACCCCGGGAGGGGAACACTGAAGCTTTCTTT
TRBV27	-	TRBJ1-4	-	CASSRDRSNEKLFF	TGTGCCAGCAGTCGCGACAGGAGTAATGAAAAACTGTTTTTT
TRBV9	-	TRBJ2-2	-	CASSVEWGATGELFF	TGTGCCAGCAGCGTAGAGTGGGGCGCAACCGGGGAGCTGTTTTTT
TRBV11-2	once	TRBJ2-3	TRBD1	CASSPGQESTDTQYF	TGTGCCAGCAGCCCGGGACAGGAGAGCACAGATACGCAGTATTTT
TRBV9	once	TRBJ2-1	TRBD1	CASSVEGQGLSEQFF	TGTGCCAGCAGCGTAGAGGGACAGGGACTCTCTGAGCAGTTCTTC
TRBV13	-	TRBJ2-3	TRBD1	CASSVTGGGNTDTQYF	TGTGCCAGCAGCGTTACAGGGGGCGGGAACACAGATACGCAGTATTTT
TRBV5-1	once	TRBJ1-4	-	CASSPLGLRNEKLFF	TGCGCCAGCAGTCCCTTGGGCCTACGGAATGAAAAACTGTTTTTT
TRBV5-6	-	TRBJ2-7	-	CASSLIRGPVYEQYF	TGTGCCAGCAGCTTGATAAGGGGCCCAGTCTACGAGCAGTACTTC
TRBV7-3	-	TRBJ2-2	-	CASSRLGGLNTGELFF	TGTGCCAGCAGCAGACTAGGCGGCTTGAACACCGGGGAGCTGTTTTTT
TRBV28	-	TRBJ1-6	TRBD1	CASDRGTDYNSPLHF	TGTGCCAGCGACCGGGGGACAGACTATAATTCACCCCTCCACTTT
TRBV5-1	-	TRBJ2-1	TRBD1	CASGQGNEQFF	TGCGCCAGCGGACAGGGAAATGAGCAGTTCTTC
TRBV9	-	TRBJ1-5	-	CASSVGGFPNQPQHF	TGTGCCAGCAGCGTCGGGGGTTTTCCCAATCAGCCCCAGCATTTT
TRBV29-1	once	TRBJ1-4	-	CSVEEGGEKLFF	TGCAGCGTTGAGGAGGGAGGTGAAAAACTGTTTTTT
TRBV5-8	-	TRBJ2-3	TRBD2	CASSSSGGADTQYF	TGTGCCAGCAGCTCGAGCGGGGGGGCAGATACGCAGTATTTT
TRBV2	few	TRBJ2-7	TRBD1	CASTGQAIYEQYF	TGTGCCAGCACAGGACAGGCGATCTACGAGCAGTACTTC
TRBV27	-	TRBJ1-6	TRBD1	CASSFRGHNSPLHF	TGTGCCAGCAGTTTCAGGGGGCATAATTCACCCCTCCACTTT
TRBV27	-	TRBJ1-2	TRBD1	CASSLVAGQGPIYGYTF	TGTGCCAGCAGTCTCGTGGCCGGACAGGGGCCAATCTATGGCTACACCTTC
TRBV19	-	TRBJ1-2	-	CASSIGGTGDGYTF	TGTGCCAGTAGTATAGGGGGTACGGGGGATGGCTACACCTTC
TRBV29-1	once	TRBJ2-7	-	CSAGTRTYEQYF	TGCAGCGCGGGGACACGGACGTACGAGCAGTACTTC
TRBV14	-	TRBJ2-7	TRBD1	CASSLRRQGDSYEQYF	TGTGCCAGCAGCCTGCGCCGACAGGGAGATTCCTACGAGCAGTACTTC
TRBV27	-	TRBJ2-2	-	CASSYRTAGELFF	TGTGCCAGCAGTTATCGGACAGCCGGGGAGCTGTTTTTT
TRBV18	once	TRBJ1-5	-	CASSPRQGNQPQHF	TGTGCCAGCTCACCACGACAGGGCAATCAGCCCCAGCATTTT
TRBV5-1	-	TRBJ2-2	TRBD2	CASSFSGGNTGELFF	TGCGCCAGCAGCTTCTCGGGGGGGAACACCGGGGAGCTGTTTTTT
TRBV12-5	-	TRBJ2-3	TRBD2	CASGLGEGTQYF	TGTGCTAGCGGTTTGGGGGAGGGTACGCAGTATTTT
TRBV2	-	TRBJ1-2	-	CASSGHGYGYTF	TGTGCCAGCAGTGGACACGGCTATGGCTACACCTTC
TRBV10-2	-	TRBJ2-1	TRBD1	CASKDRGSYNEQFF	TGCGCCAGCAAAGACAGGGGCTCCTACAATGAGCAGTTCTTC
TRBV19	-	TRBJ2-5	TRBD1	CASNRGPGETQYF	TGTGCCAGTAACAGGGGGCCGGGGGAGACCCAGTACTTC
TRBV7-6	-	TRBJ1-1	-	CASSRALGEATEAFF	TGTGCCAGCAGCCGTGCGCTAGGGGAGGCGACTGAAGCTTTCTTT